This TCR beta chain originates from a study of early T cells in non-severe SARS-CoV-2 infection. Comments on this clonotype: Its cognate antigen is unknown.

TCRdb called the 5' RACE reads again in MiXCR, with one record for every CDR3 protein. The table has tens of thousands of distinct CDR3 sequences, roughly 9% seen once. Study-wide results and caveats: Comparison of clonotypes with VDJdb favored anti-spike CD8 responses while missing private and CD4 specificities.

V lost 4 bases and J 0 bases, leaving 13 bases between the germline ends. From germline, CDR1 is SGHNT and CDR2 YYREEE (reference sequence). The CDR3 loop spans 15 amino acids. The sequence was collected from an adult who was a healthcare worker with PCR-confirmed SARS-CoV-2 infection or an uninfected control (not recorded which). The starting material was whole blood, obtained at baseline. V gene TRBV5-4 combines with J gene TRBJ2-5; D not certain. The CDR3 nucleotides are TGTGCCAGCAGCGGATACAGCTCAAACCAAGAGACCCAGTACTTC. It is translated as CASSGYSSNQETQYF.